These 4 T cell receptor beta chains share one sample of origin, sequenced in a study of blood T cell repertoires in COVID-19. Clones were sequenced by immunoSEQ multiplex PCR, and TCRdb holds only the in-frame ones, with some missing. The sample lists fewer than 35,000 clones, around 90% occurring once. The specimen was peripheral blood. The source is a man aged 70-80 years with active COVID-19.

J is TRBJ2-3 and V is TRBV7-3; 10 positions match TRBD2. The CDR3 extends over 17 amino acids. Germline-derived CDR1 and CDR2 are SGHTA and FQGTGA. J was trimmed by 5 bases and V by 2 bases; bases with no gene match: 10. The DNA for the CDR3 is TGTGCCAGCAGCTTATACGGTAGCGGGGGGCCCGGAGATACGCAGTATTTT. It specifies CASSLYGSGGPGDTQYF.

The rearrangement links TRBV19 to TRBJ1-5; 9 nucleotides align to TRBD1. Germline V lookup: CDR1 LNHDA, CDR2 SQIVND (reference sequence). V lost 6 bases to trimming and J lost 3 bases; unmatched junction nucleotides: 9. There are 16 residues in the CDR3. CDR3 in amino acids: CASRSPGQGDNQPQHF. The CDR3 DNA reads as TGTGCCAGTAGGTCTCCGGGACAGGGCGACAATCAGCCCCAGCATTTT.

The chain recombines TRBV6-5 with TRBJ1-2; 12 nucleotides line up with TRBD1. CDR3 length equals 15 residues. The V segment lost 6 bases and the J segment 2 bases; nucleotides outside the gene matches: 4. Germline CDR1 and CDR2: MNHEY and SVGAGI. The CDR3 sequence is CASRDGTGGNYGYTF. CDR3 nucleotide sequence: TGTGCCAGCAGGGACGGGACAGGGGGCAACTATGGCTACACCTTC.

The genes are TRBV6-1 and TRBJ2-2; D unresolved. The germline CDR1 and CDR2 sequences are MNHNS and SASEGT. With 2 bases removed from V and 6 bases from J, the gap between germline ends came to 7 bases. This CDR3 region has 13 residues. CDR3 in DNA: TGTGCCAGCAGTGAATCGAGTGCCGGGGAGCTGTTTTTT. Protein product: CASSESSAGELFF.